This T cell receptor beta chain was obtained from a study of CXCR3-negative and CXCR3-positive naive CD8 T cells. Per the germline V gene, CDR1 is LGHNA and CDR2 is YSLEER. The CDR3 is 15 amino acids. Study results and limitations: TRB CDR3 properties indicated TCR strength, while surface CD5 was similar across naive subsets.

This clonotype is classed as medium-sized by frequency. As yet, its antigen is unknown. Carrying UMI labels, the TRB cDNA libraries were prepared through 5' RACE. TCRdb reanalyzed the 5' RACE reads, giving one entry per CDR3 protein sequence and no DNA. The sample yields roughly 28,000 distinct CDR3 sequences, of which the top ten take up roughly 10%. The rearrangement joins TRBV4-3 to TRBJ2-7; TCRdb reports TRBD2, a call that lacks DNA to check it against. The source is a human donor in good health. Some clones in this sample may be carry-over from other donors' samples. Sequenced: memory CD8+ T cells from blood. CDR3 loop: CASSASSGGSYEQYF.